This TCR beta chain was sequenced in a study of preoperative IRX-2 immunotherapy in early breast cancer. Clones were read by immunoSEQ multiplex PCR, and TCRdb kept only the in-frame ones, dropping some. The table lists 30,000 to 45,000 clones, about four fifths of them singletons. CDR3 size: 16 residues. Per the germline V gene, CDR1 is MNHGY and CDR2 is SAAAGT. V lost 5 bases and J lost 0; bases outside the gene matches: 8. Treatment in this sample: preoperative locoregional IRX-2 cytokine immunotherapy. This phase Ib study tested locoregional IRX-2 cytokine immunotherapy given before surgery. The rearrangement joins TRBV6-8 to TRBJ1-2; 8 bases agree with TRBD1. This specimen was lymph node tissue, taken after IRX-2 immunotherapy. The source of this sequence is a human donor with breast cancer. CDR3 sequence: CASSQLDRASNYGYTF. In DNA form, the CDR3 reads TGTGCCAGCAGTCAACTGGACAGGGCCTCTAACTATGGCTACACCTTC.